The 23 T cell receptor beta chains below were found in one sample sequenced in a study of T-cell reconstitution after alpha-beta-depleted transplantation in children. Unique molecular identifiers were used to barcode this TCRbeta library. TCRdb passed the PCR reads through MiXCR, listing each CDR3 protein once. The repertoire holds hundreds of thousands of distinct CDR3 sequences, with over 10% as singletons. Here the sequenced sample was PBMCs, mostly from graft donor cells, taken 360 days after TCRalphabeta/CD19-depleted stem cell transplant. The receptors were gathered from a male patient between 5 and 17 years old who had a stem cell transplant for acute myeloid leukemia, so the T cells may come from the graft donor.

This chain joins TRBV29-1 and TRBJ1-2; weak D call: TRBD1 (5 bases). The germline V gene has CDR1 SQVTM and CDR2 ANQGSEA. This CDR3 comprises 13 residues. V dropped 3 bases and J dropped 6 bases, with 14 bases sitting between them. The chain's CDR3 is CSVDRGIQDGYTF. The CDR3 DNA sequence: TGCAGCGTTGATCGCGGGATACAGGATGGCTACACCTTC.

This clonotype appeared a few times. This chain joins TRBV11-3 and TRBJ2-1; possibly TRBD1 or TRBD2 for D (6 bases each). This CDR3 contains 17 residues. V was pared by 0 bases and J by 4 bases, with 16 bases between. Germline V gives CDR1 SGHNT, CDR2 YENEEA. CDR3 region: CASSLDVGGGPYNEQFF. DNA for the CDR3: TGTGCCAGCAGCTTAGATGTTGGAGGGGGTCCATACAATGAGCAGTTCTTC.

This clonotype turned up a few times. V gene TRBV5-1 combines with J gene TRBJ2-1; D may match TRBD1 or TRBD2 (5 bases each). This CDR3 contains 15 residues. The V and J ends lost 1 base and 6 bases respectively, with 14 bases between them. Per the germline V gene, CDR1 is SGHRS and CDR2 is YFSETQ. In nucleotides, the CDR3 is TGCGCCAGCAGCTTGTACTGGGACCCTCTCAATGAGCAGTTCTTC. It translates to CASSLYWDPLNEQFF.

This clonotype was observed at least ten times. The chain links TRBV7-2 to TRBJ2-3; possible D gene TRBD1, 6 bases. Germline V gene lookup returns CDR1 SGHTA and CDR2 FQGNSA. The CDR3 runs to 17 residues. V lost 4 bases to trimming and J lost 6 bases, with 23 bases between them. The CDR3 nucleotides read TGTGCCAGCAGCTCCCGACCGACCCGCCTTAGGGGGGATACGCAGTATTTT. The encoded protein is CASSSRPTRLRGDTQYF.

The CDR3 DNA sequence: TGTGCCAGCAGCCTCCCCCGGAGGCCTAGCGGGAGAGAGGGGGCGAACACCGGGGAGCTGTTTTTT. This codes for CASSLPRRPSGREGANTGELFF. The chain employs TRBV4-2 and TRBJ2-2, with 10 positions matching TRBD2. With 4 bases clipped from V and 0 bases from J, the junction kept 20 bases outside the gene matches. The CDR3 has 22 amino acids. The germline V gene encodes CDR1 LGHNA and CDR2 YNFKEQ.

A note on this clonotype: The junction does not match germline at one end; this may be a read error. Here the CDR3 reads CTSSLLGGSPSTDTQYF. CDR3 DNA: TGCACCAGCAGTTTACTCGGCGGGAGCCCCAGCACAGATACGCAGTATTTT. This chain uses TRBV27 with TRBJ2-3, with 7 bases aligning to TRBD2. Germline V lookup: CDR1 MNHEY, CDR2 SMNVEV (reference sequence). The CDR3 is made up of 17 amino acids.

This clonotype came up many times. The chain employs TRBV7-2 and TRBJ2-7; 9 bases map to TRBD1. The CDR3 is 14 amino acids. The germline V gene has CDR1 SGHTA and CDR2 FQGNSA. V shed 7 bases and J 2 bases; nucleotides not matched to a gene: 6. This chain's CDR3 is CASKETGGPYEQYF. CDR3 DNA sequence: TGTGCCAGCAAAGAGACAGGGGGTCCCTACGAGCAGTACTTC.

The chain links TRBV11-2 to TRBJ2-3, with TRBD2 identical over 11 bases. The V gene end was trimmed by 5 bases and the J gene end by 4 bases; junction bases not matched to a gene: 17. The V gene's germline CDR1 is SGHAT and CDR2 FQNNGV. The CDR3 runs to 19 residues. The CDR3 protein is CASSKNGGLAGGNPDTQYF. DNA for the CDR3: TGTGCCAGCAGCAAAAATGGGGGTCTAGCGGGAGGTAATCCAGATACGCAGTATTTT.

The genes are TRBV20-1 and TRBJ2-1; D remains unclear. The V end lost 2 bases, the J end lost 10 bases, and 12 bases lay between the germline ends. CDR1 is DFQATT, CDR2 SNEGSKA, per germline (reference sequence). CDR3 size: 12 residues. The CDR3 nucleotides read TGCAGTGCTAGATTGAATACGCGAGAGCAGTTCTTC. Protein sequence: CSARLNTREQFF.

This clonotype was observed a few times. The J gene is TRBJ2-7, the V gene TRBV29-1, with TRBD2 matching over 11 bases. V lost 3 bases and J lost 6; bases outside the gene matches: 4. The germline V gene encodes CDR1 SQVTM and CDR2 ANQGSEA. The CDR3 is 13 residues long. CDR3 residues: CSVEKLAGAEQYF. The CDR3 nucleotides are TGCAGCGTTGAGAAACTAGCGGGAGCCGAGCAGTACTTC.

In this sample, this clonotype turned up a few times. The chain has TRBV11-2 and TRBJ2-7; possibly TRBD2 for D (5 bases). Germline V gene sequence: CDR1 SGHAT, CDR2 FQNNGV. V dropped 2 bases and J dropped 2 bases, with 19 bases sitting between them. The CDR3 extends over 17 amino acids. The CDR3 region is CASSLNLPSYFTYEQYF. CDR3 sequence (DNA): TGTGCCAGCAGCTTAAATCTCCCTAGCTATTTCACCTACGAGCAGTACTTC. Full variable domain (rest looked up from reference TRBV11-2 and TRBJ2-7): EAGVAQSPRYKIIEKRQSVAFWCNPISGHATLYWYQQILGQGPKLLIQFQNNGVVDDSQLPKDRFSAERLKGVDSTLKIQPAKLEDSAVYLCASSLNLPSYFTYEQYFGPGTRLTVT.

This clonotype was seen at least ten times. The chain combines TRBV28 with TRBJ1-6, with D unclear. In germline, CDR1 is MDHEN, CDR2 SYDVKM. The CDR3 runs to 15 residues. V was pared by 6 bases and J by 7 bases, with 16 bases between. In nucleotides, the CDR3 is TGTGCCAGCAGGCCAACAGAGAGAGTAAATTCACCCCTCCACTTT. Its protein is CASRPTERVNSPLHF.

This clonotype has more than one count but fewer than ten. V gene TRBV7-2 combines with J gene TRBJ2-5; TRBD1 matches at 11 bases. In germline, CDR1 is SGHTA, CDR2 FQGNSA. This CDR3 region has 15 residues. The V gene end was trimmed by 5 bases and the J gene end by 3 bases; junction bases not matched to a gene: 5. The CDR3 DNA sequence: TGTGCCAGCAGCGTTGGACAGGGGGCAAAAGAGACCCAGTACTTC. Its translation is CASSVGQGAKETQYF. The full variable domain, its missing parts supplied by reference TRBV7-2 and TRBJ2-5, is GAGVSQSPSNKVTEKGKDVELRCDPISGHTALYWYRQSLGQGLEFLIYFQGNSAPDKSGLPSDRFSAERTGGSVSTLTIQRTQQEDSAVYLCASSVGQGAKETQYFGPGTRLLVL.

This clonotype was seen more than once but under ten times. The V and J genes are TRBV11-1 and TRBJ2-5; 7 positions match TRBD2. CDR1 and CDR2 (germline): SGHAT, FQDESV (reference sequence). The CDR3 is 15 amino acids. With 2 bases clipped from V and 4 bases from J, the junction kept 7 bases outside the gene matches. The CDR3 DNA is TGTGCCAGCAGCTTACGCGGGAGCTCGGGAGAGACCCAGTACTTC. As protein: CASSLRGSSGETQYF.

The V and J genes are TRBV3-1 and TRBJ2-5; TRBD1 is a possible D gene (5 bases). CDR3 size: 14 residues. In germline, CDR1 is LGHDT, CDR2 YNNKEL (reference sequence). V was trimmed by 5 bases and J by 7 bases, leaving 17 bases between them. The CDR3 nucleotides are TGTGCCAGCAGCTCAACGGCAGGGATTGGGACCCAGTACTTC. Protein product: CASSSTAGIGTQYF.

This clonotype has a handful of counts. The rearrangement links TRBV5-5 to TRBJ1-2; D unresolved. CDR1 and CDR2 from the germline V gene are SGHKS and YYEKEE (reference sequence). The ends were cut back, 0 bases at V and 12 bases at J, with 15 bases in the middle. The CDR3 is made up of 13 amino acids. CDR3 region: CASSLDIGLYDTF. The CDR3 DNA sequence: TGTGCCAGCAGCTTGGACATCGGACTGTACGACACCTTC.

This chain joins TRBV18 and TRBJ2-3; 11 bases agree with TRBD2. Per germline, CDR1 KGHSH and CDR2 LQKENI. The CDR3 sequence is 15 residues long. Trimming cost V 1 base and J 5 bases; bases outside gene matches: 2. CDR3 coding DNA: TGTGCCAGCTCACCACTCGGACTAGCGGGAGATACGCAGTATTTT. Its protein is CASSPLGLAGDTQYF.

V is TRBV7-9 and J is TRBJ2-2; D possibly corresponds to TRBD1 (5 bases). Trimming removed 3 bases from V and 2 bases from J, with 13 bases in between. Germline V gene sequence: CDR1 SEHNR, CDR2 FQNEAQ (reference sequence). The CDR3 is 16 amino acids. As DNA, the CDR3 is TGTGCCAGCAGCTTCAGGACACAATTAAACACCGGGGAGCTGTTTTTT. Translating it yields CASSFRTQLNTGELFF.

The chain joins TRBV28 to TRBJ1-5, with D possibly matching TRBD1 (5 bases). Trimming removed 3 bases at V and 6 bases at J, with 12 bases between. The CDR3 totals 14 residues. Germline values: CDR1 MDHEN, CDR2 SYDVKM. The CDR3 DNA reads as TGTGCCAGCAGTTTTTCGCCTGGGACTCAGCCCCAGCATTTT. Translated, it gives CASSFSPGTQPQHF.

This clonotype was seen at least ten times. This chain uses TRBV7-6 with TRBJ2-7; possible D gene TRBD2, 6 bases. CDR3 length: 14 amino acids. V was shortened by 6 bases and J by 3 bases, with 15 bases between the two germline ends. The germline gives CDR1 SGHVS, CDR2 FNYEAQ. This CDR3 is CASSPRETVYEQYF. DNA of the CDR3: TGTGCCAGCAGTCCCCGGGAGACGGTCTACGAGCAGTACTTC.

This sequence joins TRBV6-1 and TRBJ1-2; D possibly corresponds to TRBD1 (6 bases). Deletions cut 5 bases from V and 2 bases from J, with 15 bases between. The CDR3 is 15 residues long. Germline values: CDR1 MNHNS, CDR2 SASEGT. The CDR3 sequence: CASSTYQGWNYGYTF. Here the CDR3 DNA reads TGTGCCAGCAGTACATACCAGGGGTGGAACTATGGCTACACCTTC.

This clonotype was counted between two and nine times. The rearrangement links TRBV6-4 to TRBJ2-1; D may match TRBD1 or TRBD2 (6 bases each). V was shortened by 3 bases and J by 5 bases, with 17 bases between the two germline ends. CDR1 is MRHNA, CDR2 SNTAGT, per germline. This CDR3 contains 16 residues. The CDR3: CASSEHGGTPHNEQFF. CDR3 in DNA: TGTGCCAGCAGTGAGCATGGCGGGACACCCCACAATGAGCAGTTCTTC.

This clonotype has just a few counts. The rearrangement joins TRBV5-1 to TRBJ2-5, with 10 bases matching TRBD2. The J segment lost 5 bases and the V segment lost 3 bases, leaving 10 bases of the junction unmatched. The CDR3 is 16 residues long. Germline V CDR1 and CDR2: SGHRS, YFSETQ. CDR3 protein: CASSSLAGASRETQYF. The CDR3, as DNA: TGCGCCAGCAGCTCTCTAGCGGGGGCCTCCAGGGAGACCCAGTACTTC.